Given below is one TCR beta chain in context. What it recognizes is unknown. Profiling relied on immunoSEQ multiplex PCR, and the TCRdb table lists in-frame clones only, not all of them. The sample lists about 400,000 clones; approximately 91% were seen once. Germline V lookup: CDR1 SGHTA, CDR2 FQGTGA. V was trimmed by 5 bases and J by 6 bases, leaving 10 bases between them. CDR3 length equals 13 residues. The data belong to a study of Ad26.COV2.S vaccination and SARS-CoV-2 variants. Overall study context: Intramuscular Ad26.COV2.S at 5x10^10 or 1x10^11 viral particles. Study-level results: TCR breadth and depth estimates may have understated total T cell responses.

The treatment: around 19 received Ad26.COV2.S at low or high dose, single or two shots; several received placebo; per-sample allocation not given. Sampling occurred on day 63 after the first vaccine or placebo injection. SARS-CoV-2 spike from the Wuhan strain was encoded by the vaccine, an Ad26 vector. The specimen was peripheral blood, collected in a trial of Ad26.COV2.S vaccine versus placebo. This TCR was sampled from a person aged 18-65 years who received the Ad26.COV2.S COVID-19 vaccine or a placebo. The rearrangement uses TRBV7-3 and TRBJ2-2; tentatively, D is TRBD1 or TRBD2 (6 bases each). CDR3 region: CASSPGASGELFF. CDR3 nucleotide sequence: TGTGCCAGCAGCCCGGGGGCTTCCGGGGAGCTGTTTTTT.